What follows are 31 T cell receptor beta chains derived from one specimen sequenced in a study of CD8 T cells in Susac syndrome. Random hexamers served to reverse transcribe roughly 0.45 to 1 ug RNA. TCRdb recomputed calls from the immunoSEQ multiplex PCR reads with MiXCR, one row per CDR3 protein. The data hold about 200,000 distinct CDR3 sequences, with approximately 95% observed a single time. What was sequenced was CD4+ T cells from PBMCs. These receptors came from a human donor with multiple sclerosis.

V is TRBV12-3 or TRBV12-4 and J is TRBJ2-1, with D hard to call. CDR3 length: 13 residues. Trimming took 5 bases from V and 3 from J, leaving 8 bases between them. The CDR3 DNA reads TGTGCCAGCAGTACTGGGAACTACAATGAGCAGTTCTTC. This codes for CASSTGNYNEQFF.

J is TRBJ2-3 and V is TRBV5-1; D could derive from TRBD1 or TRBD2 (5 bases each). In germline, CDR1 is SGHRS, CDR2 YFSETQ. This CDR3 has 16 residues. Trimming removed 4 bases at V and 2 bases at J, with 17 bases between. In DNA form, the CDR3 reads TGCGCCAGCAGCGCCGGGACCCTCCTTCTCACAGATACGCAGTATTTT. It encodes CASSAGTLLLTDTQYF.

The chain combines TRBV9 with TRBJ2-7; D gene unclear. Per germline, CDR1 SGDLS and CDR2 YYNGEE. V lost 3 bases and J lost 3, with 10 bases in between. The CDR3 totals 13 residues. The CDR3 DNA follows: TGTGCCAGCAGCGAGCCCTCCGGCTACGAGCAGTACTTC. It yields the protein CASSEPSGYEQYF.

CDR3: CSASPYGADRELFF. The CDR3 nucleotides are TGCAGTGCTAGTCCGTACGGAGCAGACCGGGAGCTGTTTTTT. The chain uses TRBV20-1 and TRBJ2-2; D call uncertain. This CDR3 is built from 14 residues. Trimming left V 3 bases short and J 9 bases short, with 17 bases between. Germline V gene data show CDR1 as DFQATT and CDR2 as SNEGSKA (reference sequence).

The chain couples TRBV29-1 to TRBJ1-1; no clear D. Germline CDR1 and CDR2: SQVTM and ANQGSEA. V was pared by 5 bases and J by 4 bases, with 17 bases between. This CDR3 is built from 14 residues. CDR3 in amino acids: CSVYPGDVLTEAFF. For the CDR3, the DNA is TGCAGCGTTTATCCGGGTGACGTACTCACTGAAGCTTTCTTT.

V gene TRBV29-1 combines with J gene TRBJ2-5; D is ambiguous. Trimming pared 3 bases from V and 2 bases from J, leaving 16 bases between. The germline gives CDR1 SQVTM, CDR2 ANQGSEA. The CDR3 has 15 amino acids. The CDR3 region is CSVEGSLPEQETQYF. The CDR3, as DNA: TGCAGCGTTGAGGGGTCACTTCCAGAACAAGAGACCCAGTACTTC. The full variable domain, with the rest looked up from reference TRBV29-1 and TRBJ2-5, is SAVISQKPSRDICQRGTSLTIQCQVDSQVTMMFWYRQQPGQSLTLIATANQGSEATYESGFVIDKFPISRPNLTFSTLTVSNMSPEDSSIYLCSVEGSLPEQETQYFGPGTRLLVL.

This rearrangement joins TRBV9 to TRBJ2-2; the D gene is possibly TRBD2 (5 bases). Germline CDR1 reads SGDLS; CDR2 reads YYNGEE. CDR3 length equals 15 residues. V was shortened by 3 bases and J by 4 bases, with 13 bases between the two germline ends. CDR3 nucleotide sequence: TGTGCCAGCAGCGATAGCCCTAGCTTCACCGGGGAGCTGTTTTTT. It translates to CASSDSPSFTGELFF. The full variable domain, rest sourced from reference TRBV9 and TRBJ2-2, is DSGVTQTPKHLITATGQRVTLRCSPRSGDLSVYWYQQSLDQGLQFLIQYYNGEERAKGNILERFSAQQFPDLHSELNLSSLELGDSALYFCASSDSPSFTGELFFGEGSRLTVL.

This clonotype has a handful of counts. This chain joins TRBV12-3 or TRBV12-4 and TRBJ1-6; 10 bases fit TRBD1. After removal of 3 bases from V and 8 bases from J, the junction contained 1 base not matched to a gene. The CDR3 loop spans 14 amino acids. As DNA, the CDR3 is TGTGCCAGCAGTTTGGGACAGGGGTATTCACCCCTCCACTTT. Translation gives CASSLGQGYSPLHF.

V gene TRBV29-1 combines with J gene TRBJ2-7; TRBD1 matches 7 bases. Germline CDR1 SQVTM, CDR2 ANQGSEA. V shed 7 bases, J shed 5 bases, and the junction held 5 bases outside the gene matches. The CDR3 length is 11 residues. The CDR3 sequence is CSAGQVHEQYF. The CDR3 nucleotides are TGCAGCGCCGGACAGGTCCACGAGCAGTACTTC.

The chain recombines TRBV29-1 with TRBJ1-1; D is ambiguous. V was trimmed by 6 bases and J by 3 bases, leaving 14 bases between them. Germline V gene data show CDR1 as SQVTM and CDR2 as ANQGSEA. This CDR3 has 13 amino acids. CDR3 in amino acids: CSVSRGLHTEAFF. CDR3 DNA: TGCAGCGTCTCGCGGGGTCTGCACACTGAAGCTTTCTTT.

The chain combines TRBV20-1 with TRBJ1-4; D is unclear. This CDR3 is built from 12 residues. V was shortened by 4 bases and J by 7 bases, with 10 bases between the two germline ends. CDR1 is DFQATT and CDR2 is SNEGSKA in the germline V gene (reference sequence). The CDR3 reads CSATGPGEKLFF. CDR3 DNA: TGCAGTGCTACCGGACCGGGTGAAAAACTGTTTTTT.

The CDR3: CSARDRERGTEAFF. The CDR3 coding sequence is TGCAGCGCCCGGGACAGGGAGCGGGGCACTGAAGCTTTCTTT. This chain joins TRBV29-1 and TRBJ1-1; 9 nucleotides match TRBD1. CDR1 is SQVTM and CDR2 is ANQGSEA in the germline V gene. There are 14 residues in the CDR3. Trimming removed 7 bases from V and 4 bases from J; junction bases left unmatched: 10.

V gene TRBV9 combines with J gene TRBJ2-1, with 10 bases lining up with TRBD2. This CDR3 has 17 amino acids. The V and J ends lost 4 bases and 3 bases, in that order; junction bases with no gene match: 10. The germline CDR1 and CDR2 sequences are SGDLS and YYNGEE. This CDR3 is CASSPPLRTSGYNEQFF. The CDR3 DNA sequence: TGTGCCAGCAGCCCCCCGCTAAGGACTAGCGGCTACAATGAGCAGTTCTTC.

The chain recombines TRBV11-2 with TRBJ2-1, with TRBD2 as a possible D gene (5 bases). V was clipped by 1 base and J by 3 bases, with 13 bases between them. Germline V CDR1 and CDR2: SGHAT, FQNNGV. This CDR3 comprises 16 residues. CDR3 protein: CASSLVGLVIYNEQFF. CDR3 in DNA: TGTGCCAGCAGCTTAGTCGGACTCGTTATCTACAATGAGCAGTTCTTC.

This chain connects TRBV6-6 to TRBJ1-5; no firm D call. Trimming stripped 5 bases from V and 3 bases from J, with 14 bases between. The CDR3 length is 15 residues. Germline CDR1 is MNHNY and CDR2 is SVGAGI (reference sequence). The CDR3 loop reads CASSRSNMVNQPQHF. The CDR3, as DNA: TGTGCCAGCAGTCGCTCCAATATGGTCAATCAGCCCCAGCATTTT.

The rearrangement links TRBV30 to TRBJ1-1; TRBD1 matches 9 bases. V lost 5 bases to trimming and J lost 4 bases; unmatched junction nucleotides: 2. This CDR3 has 12 residues. Looked up from germline, CDR1 is GTSNPN and CDR2 is SVGIG (reference sequence). CDR3 amino acids: CAWGDRVTEAFF. The CDR3 region has the DNA TGTGCCTGGGGGGACAGGGTCACTGAAGCTTTCTTT.

The count of this clonotype is one. This chain connects TRBV7-2 to TRBJ2-5; no clear D. Trimming removed 4 bases at V and 7 bases at J, with 10 bases between. This CDR3 has 12 amino acids. Germline V gene lookup returns CDR1 SGHTA and CDR2 FQGNSA. The CDR3 DNA sequence: TGTGCCAGCAGCTCCCCACAAATGACCCAGTACTTC. Translating it yields CASSSPQMTQYF. The variable domain in full, completed from reference TRBV7-2 and TRBJ2-5, reads GAGVSQSPSNKVTEKGKDVELRCDPISGHTALYWYRQSLGQGLEFLIYFQGNSAPDKSGLPSDRFSAERTGGSVSTLTIQRTQQEDSAVYLCASSSPQMTQYFGPGTRLLVL.

V and J are TRBV15 and TRBJ2-7, with D unclear. The CDR3 extends over 16 amino acids. V was trimmed by 1 base and J by 0 bases, leaving 13 bases between them. In germline, CDR1 is LNHNV, CDR2 YYDKDF (reference sequence). This CDR3 is CATSRGAAMASYEQYV. The CDR3 DNA is TGTGCCACCAGCAGAGGGGCGGCGATGGCCTCCTACGAGCAGTACGTC.

The chain links TRBV3-1 to TRBJ1-5; D gene ambiguous. CDR1 is LGHDT and CDR2 is YNNKEL in the germline V gene (reference sequence). The CDR3 length is 14 residues. Trimming shortened V by 0 bases and J by 7 bases, and 10 bases separated the two germline ends. The CDR3, as DNA: TGTGCCAGCAGCCAAGAGGTAAGCGGCCAGCCCCAGCATTTT. Translation gives CASSQEVSGQPQHF.

This clonotype was recorded a few times. This rearrangement joins TRBV3-1 to TRBJ2-7, with 7 bases aligning to TRBD1. CDR3 length: 17 residues. The V gene end was trimmed by 1 base and the J gene end by 3 bases; junction bases not matched to a gene: 12. Germline values: CDR1 LGHDT, CDR2 YNNKEL (reference sequence). The chain's CDR3 is CASSQVSGWGQFYEQYF. CDR3 nucleotides: TGTGCCAGCAGCCAAGTTTCCGGGTGGGGACAGTTCTACGAGCAGTACTTC.

V is TRBV12-3 or TRBV12-4 and J is TRBJ2-5; D gene unclear. The V end lost 7 bases, the J end lost 1 base, and 10 bases lay between the germline ends. This CDR3 comprises 13 residues. CDR3 residues: CASTQGFQETQYF. The CDR3 region has the DNA TGTGCCAGCACCCAAGGCTTCCAAGAGACCCAGTACTTC.

This clonotype appeared once. The rearrangement joins TRBV19 to TRBJ2-1; D might be TRBD2 (6 bases). Germline values: CDR1 LNHDA, CDR2 SQIVND (reference sequence). The V end was cut by 4 bases, the J end by 4 bases, with 11 bases between. This CDR3 has 14 amino acids. Here the CDR3 DNA reads TGTGCCAGTAGTAGCGGGATAGCGTACAATGAGCAGTTCTTC. Amino acids: CASSSGIAYNEQFF.

This rearrangement joins TRBV3-1 to TRBJ1-1; 8 positions agree with TRBD1. Germline values: CDR1 LGHDT, CDR2 YNNKEL (reference sequence). This CDR3 is 13 amino acids long. The V and J ends lost 3 bases and 7 bases, in that order; junction bases with no gene match: 4. This CDR3 is CASSHRDRGEAFF. CDR3 nucleotide sequence: TGTGCCAGCAGCCATCGCGACAGGGGTGAAGCTTTCTTT.

This chain links TRBV4-2 with TRBJ2-1, with TRBD2 as a possible D gene (6 bases). CDR1 is LGHNA and CDR2 is YNFKEQ in the germline V gene. The V end lost 0 bases, the J end lost 15 bases, and 15 bases lay between the germline ends. The CDR3 consists of 13 residues. This chain's CDR3 is CASSQDERAGLFF. DNA of the CDR3: TGTGCCAGCAGCCAAGATGAGAGGGCGGGGCTGTTCTTC.

The CDR3 loop is CASNRGRYTEAFF. In DNA form, the CDR3 reads TGTGCCAGCAACAGGGGAAGGTACACTGAAGCTTTCTTT. The chain links TRBV27 to TRBJ1-1, with 7 nucleotides matching TRBD1. Germline CDR1 reads MNHEY; CDR2 reads SMNVEV (reference sequence). With V trimmed by 7 bases and J by 3 bases, 5 bases remained unmatched. The CDR3 consists of 13 residues.

CDR3 loop: CAWRRTPMNNYGYTF. The CDR3 DNA follows: TGTGCCTGGCGTCGGACGCCGATGAATAACTATGGCTACACCTTC. The chain employs TRBV30 and TRBJ1-2; unclear D gene. Trimming removed 5 bases at V and 1 base at J, with 17 bases between. Per the germline V gene, CDR1 is GTSNPN and CDR2 is SVGIG (reference sequence). The CDR3 contains 15 residues.

The chain employs TRBV20-1 and TRBJ1-4; TRBD1 matches 7 bases. The germline gives CDR1 DFQATT, CDR2 SNEGSKA (reference sequence). Trimming took 6 bases from V and 8 from J; bases not matched to a gene: 15. This CDR3 comprises 15 residues. The CDR3 region has the DNA TGCAGTGCCAAAGGACCGGGACAGTCGCGCGAAAAACTGTTTTTT. This codes for CSAKGPGQSREKLFF.

The chain uses TRBV5-6 and TRBJ1-1; possible D gene TRBD1, 5 bases. Trimming took off 4 bases at V and 1 base at J, with 14 bases between the two ends. The germline V gene encodes CDR1 SGHDT and CDR2 YYEEEE. This CDR3 is 15 amino acids long. The CDR3, as DNA: TGTGCCAGCAGCCGTTTAGACAGAAAGAACACTGAAGCTTTCTTT. Translation gives CASSRLDRKNTEAFF.

The V and J genes are TRBV20-1 and TRBJ2-5, with 10 bases lining up with TRBD2. With 6 bases clipped from V and 4 bases from J, the junction kept 8 bases outside the gene matches. Germline CDR1 DFQATT, CDR2 SNEGSKA (reference sequence). The CDR3 runs to 14 residues. The CDR3 sequence: CSARPLAGAETQYF. Here the CDR3 DNA reads TGCAGTGCCCGACCCCTAGCGGGGGCAGAGACCCAGTACTTC.

The V gene is TRBV20-1, the J gene TRBJ1-1; D may be TRBD1 (6 bases). There are 14 residues in the CDR3. The germline gives CDR1 DFQATT, CDR2 SNEGSKA (reference sequence). V lost 0 bases, J lost 4 bases, and 12 bases lay in between. This CDR3 is CSARDITGPTEAFF. In DNA, the CDR3 is TGCAGTGCTAGAGATATTACAGGGCCCACTGAAGCTTTCTTT.

Written as DNA, the CDR3 is TGCAGCGTTTTGGACATCGCTACGCAGTATTTT. This translates into CSVLDIATQYF. V gene TRBV29-1 combines with J gene TRBJ2-3; tentative D call: TRBD1 (5 bases). Germline CDR1 is SQVTM and CDR2 is ANQGSEA. V lost 5 bases and J lost 8, with 11 bases in between. The CDR3 is made up of 11 amino acids.